The text below deals with one T cell receptor (beta chain). This study enrolled people aged about 18 to 100 from approximately 24 US geographic areas. These data originate in a study of blood T cell repertoires in COVID-19. For the study at large: From the United States, Italy and Spain came samples of acute and convalescent COVID-19. In each case, the material was cDNA or gDNA derived from T cells, B-cell-depleted T cells, or PBMCs.

As processed by the authors: It was from reference gene primer amplification that nucleated cell counts were estimated. Some clones are missing from TCRdb's copy, which holds only in-frame ones; the method was immunoSEQ multiplex PCR. V and J calls and clone size are given by that table; D and trimming were obtained from the DNA. The table has a few hundred thousand clones, about 88% seen once. Sequenced input: PBMCs or T cells enriched from blood (not recorded which). This clonotype was obtained from a woman aged 18-35 years who had recovered from COVID-19.

CDR3 in amino acids: CASSYSLKEAFF. DNA of the CDR3: TGTGCCAGCAGTTACTCTTTAAAAGAAGCTTTCTTT. The chain has TRBV6-2 or TRBV6-3 and TRBJ1-1; D ambiguous. V lost 0 bases and J lost 8, with 7 bases in between. There are 12 residues in the CDR3. Per germline, CDR1 MNHEY and CDR2 SVGEGT.